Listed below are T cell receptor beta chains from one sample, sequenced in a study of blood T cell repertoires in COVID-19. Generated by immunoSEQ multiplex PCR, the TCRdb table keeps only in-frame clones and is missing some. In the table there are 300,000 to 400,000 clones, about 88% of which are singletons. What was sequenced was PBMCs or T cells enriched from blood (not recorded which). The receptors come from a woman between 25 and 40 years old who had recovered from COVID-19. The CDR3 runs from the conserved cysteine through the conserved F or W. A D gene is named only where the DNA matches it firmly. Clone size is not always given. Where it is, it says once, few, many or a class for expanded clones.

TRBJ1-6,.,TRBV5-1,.,TGCGCCAGCAGCGAAGGAACAGTCAATTCACCCCTCCACTTT,CASSEGTVNSPLHF
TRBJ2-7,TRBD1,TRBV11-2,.,TGTGCCAGCAGCTTATTACCCAACAGGGGGCGGGACGAGCAGTACTTC,CASSLLPNRGRDEQYF
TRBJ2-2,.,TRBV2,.,TGTGCCAGCAGTGCCCTGGCAGGAGGGAACACCGGGGAGCTGTTTTTT,CASSALAGGNTGELFF
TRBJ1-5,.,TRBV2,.,TGTGCCAGCAGTTCCTCCCAGGGAAGCTCTCAGCCCCAGCATTTT,CASSSSQGSSQPQHF
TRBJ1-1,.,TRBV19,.,TGTGCCACCACAGACAGAGTGAACACTGAAGCTTTCTTT,CATTDRVNTEAFF
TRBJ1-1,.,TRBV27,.,TGTGCCAGCAGTCTAACCCAGGCGTTGAACACTGAAGCTTTCTTT,CASSLTQALNTEAFF
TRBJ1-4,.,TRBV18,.,TGTGCCAGCTCAGCCGGGTCCCCGAAAAATGAAAAACTGTTTTTT,CASSAGSPKNEKLFF
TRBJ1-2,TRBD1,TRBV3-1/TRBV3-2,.,TGTGCCAGCAGCCATGCAGACAGGGGGGGTTATGGCTACACCTTC,CASSHADRGGYGYTF
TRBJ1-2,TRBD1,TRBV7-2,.,TGTGCCAGCAGCCCGGCAGGGGGCGCGTGGGGCTACACCTTC,CASSPAGGAWGYTF
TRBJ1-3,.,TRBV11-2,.,TGTGCCAGCAGCTCCAGGGATTCTGGAAACACCATATATTTT,CASSSRDSGNTIYF
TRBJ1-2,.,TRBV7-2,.,TGTGTCTTCCAGGGCGACTATGGCTACACCTTC,CVFQGDYGYTF
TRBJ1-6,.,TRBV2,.,TGTGGCCAAGGAAGGGGTTCTAATTCACCCCTCCACTTT,CGQGRGSNSPLHF
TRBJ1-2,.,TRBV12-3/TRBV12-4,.,TGTGCCAGCAGTTTCAAACAGGGCTATGGCTACACCTTC,CASSFKQGYGYTF
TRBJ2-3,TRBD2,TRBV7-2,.,TGTGCCAGCAGCTTAGATAGCGGGACAGATACGCAGTATTTT,CASSLDSGTDTQYF
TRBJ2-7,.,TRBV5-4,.,TGTGCCAGCAGCGGCGGCGGTAGGGGCTACGAGCAGTACTTC,CASSGGGRGYEQYF
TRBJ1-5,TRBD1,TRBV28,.,TGTGCCAGCAGTCCTCGGACAGGGGTGCAGCCCCAGCATTTT,CASSPRTGVQPQHF
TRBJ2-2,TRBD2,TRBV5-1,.,TGCGCCAGCAGCCAGCGGACTAGCGGATATACCGGGGAGCTGTTTTTT,CASSQRTSGYTGELFF
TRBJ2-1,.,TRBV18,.,TGTGCCAGCTCACCCTCACAGCCGGGGGAGCAGTTCTTC,CASSPSQPGEQFF
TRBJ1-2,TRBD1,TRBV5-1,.,TGCGCCAGCAGCCCGGGGGACAGGGACCTCTATGGCTACACCTTC,CASSPGDRDLYGYTF
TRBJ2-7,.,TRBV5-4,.,TGTGCCAGCAGCTCGGGATTCACCGGAGGGGAGCAGTACTTC,CASSSGFTGGEQYF
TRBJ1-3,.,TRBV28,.,TGTGCCAGCAGTTTATCGATGGGCGTAGCGGGAAACACCATATATTTT,CASSLSMGVAGNTIYF
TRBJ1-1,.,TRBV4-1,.,TGCGCCAGCAGCCAAGTTCGGGGTGAAGCTTTCTTT,CASSQVRGEAFF
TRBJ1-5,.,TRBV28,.,TGTGCCAGCAGTTCCCCCGCGACAGGCAGAGGACAGCCCCAGCATTTT,CASSSPATGRGQPQHF
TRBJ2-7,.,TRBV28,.,TGTGCCAGCATGGCAGGGTCCTCCTACGAGCAGTACTTC,CASMAGSSYEQYF
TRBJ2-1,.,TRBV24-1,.,TGTGCCACCAGTGATTTACACGGGGGTTCTTTTGAGCAGTTCTTC,CATSDLHGGSFEQFF
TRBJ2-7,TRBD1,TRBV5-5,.,TGTGCCAGCAGACCACCGGGACAGCCTAACTACGAGCAGTACTTC,CASRPPGQPNYEQYF
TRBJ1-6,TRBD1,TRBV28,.,TGTGCCAGCAGTTTAGACCAGGGGGCTTCGTCACCCCTCCACTTT,CASSLDQGASSPLHF
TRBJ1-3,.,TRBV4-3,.,TGCGCCAGCAGCCAGTCAAGGGGGGGGGCGATAGCAAACACCATATATTTT,CASSQSRGGAIANTIYF
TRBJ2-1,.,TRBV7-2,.,TGTGCCAGCAGCTACCAGGGGGGACCGGATGAGCAGTTCTTC,CASSYQGGPDEQFF
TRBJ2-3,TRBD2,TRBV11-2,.,TGTGCCAGCAGCCAGGCGGGGGGGCCGGATACGCAGTATTTT,CASSQAGGPDTQYF
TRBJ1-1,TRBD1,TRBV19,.,TGTGCCAGTAGTGGACAGGGGGCTTTTAACGTAGCTTTCTTT,CASSGQGAFNVAFF
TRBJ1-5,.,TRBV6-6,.,TGTGCCAGCAGCAGGGACACAGGGAATCAGCCCCAGCATTTT,CASSRDTGNQPQHF
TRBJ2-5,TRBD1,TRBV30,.,TGTGCCTGGAGTCAGACAGGGGGCTCGGAGACCCAGTACTTC,CAWSQTGGSETQYF
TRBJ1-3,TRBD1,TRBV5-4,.,TGTGCCAGCATCCAGCCGGGACAGGACTTACTCTCTGGAAACACCATATATTTT,CASIQPGQDLLSGNTIYF
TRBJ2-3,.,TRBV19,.,TGTGCCAGTAGTATAGCTGGGGCGCCGCAGTATTTT,CASSIAGAPQYF
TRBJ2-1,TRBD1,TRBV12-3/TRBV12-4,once,TGTGCCATTACGGACAGGGTCGACAATGAGCAGTTCTTC,CAITDRVDNEQFF
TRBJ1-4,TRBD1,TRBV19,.,TGTGCCAGTAGTATAGGGAGGCGGGCAGGGGGATATAATGAAAAACTGTTTTTT,CASSIGRRAGGYNEKLFF
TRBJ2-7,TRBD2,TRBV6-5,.,TGTGCCAGCGGGGCGGGGGACTCCTACGAGCAGTACTTC,CASGAGDSYEQYF